Following are 23 T cell receptor beta chains from one sample sequenced in a study of blood T cells in healthy people across ages. Alongside a J-beta primer mix, a sample-barcoded 5' primer served in a second PCR lasting about 7 to 11 cycles. TCRdb reprocessed the 5' RACE reads via MiXCR and lists one record per CDR3 protein. The data contain 800,000 or so distinct CDR3 sequences, around 50% of them singletons. The sequencing sample was made of blood. The source is an elderly man in good health.

In the case of this clonotype: A single base separates this from a much larger clone, so it may be a read error. This rearrangement joins TRBV5-1 to TRBJ2-1; no clear D gene. The CDR3 is 12 amino acids. Germline V gene data show CDR1 as SGHRS and CDR2 as YFSETQ. The CDR3 loop is CVSSLDGHEQFF. CDR3 DNA: TGCGTCAGCAGCTTGGATGGACATGAGCAGTTCTTC.

This clonotype has ten or more counts. The rearrangement uses TRBV5-1 and TRBJ1-1, with 7 bases lining up with TRBD1. Trimming took 4 bases from V and 3 from J; bases not matched to a gene: 6. The CDR3 has 14 residues. Germline V gene data show CDR1 as SGHRS and CDR2 as YFSETQ. The CDR3 loop is CASSDQQGYTEAFF. The CDR3 region has the DNA TGCGCCAGCAGCGACCAACAGGGGTACACTGAAGCTTTCTTT. Full variable domain (outside the CDR3, taken from reference TRBV5-1 and TRBJ1-1): KAGVTQTPRYLIKTRGQQVTLSCSPISGHRSVSWYQQTPGQGLQFLFEYFSETQRNKGNFPGRFSGRQFSNSRSEMNVSTLELGDSALYLCASSDQQGYTEAFFGQGTRLTVV.

The chain joins TRBV12-3 or TRBV12-4 to TRBJ2-2; weak D call: TRBD2 (5 bases). V was cut by 3 bases and J by 0 bases, with 14 bases left in between. This CDR3 is built from 17 residues. The CDR3 DNA reads TGTGCCAGCAGTTTCTCGCGTGGCGGGTCGAACACCGGGGAGCTGTTTTTT. This gives the protein CASSFSRGGSNTGELFF.

This chain uses TRBV7-3 with TRBJ2-7; D possibly corresponds to TRBD2 (5 bases). The CDR3 consists of 14 residues. From germline, CDR1 is SGHTA and CDR2 FQGTGA. V was trimmed by 5 bases and J by 7 bases, leaving 18 bases between them. CDR3 residues: CASSQRSGLNEQYF. The CDR3 nucleotides read TGTGCCAGCAGCCAAAGAAGCGGACTCAATGAGCAGTACTTC.

The chain recombines TRBV6-1 with TRBJ2-4, with 7 bases aligning to TRBD1. The J call may be mistaken, given a closer DNA end match to TRBJ2-7. Germline assignment: CDR1 MNHNS and CDR2 SASEGT. This CDR3 contains 12 residues. DNA for the CDR3: TGTGCCAGCAGCGGGACAGAGCTCGAGCAGTACTTC. Amino acids: CASSGTELEQYF.

Many counts were recorded for this clonotype. The chain joins TRBV20-1 to TRBJ2-7, with D possibly matching TRBD1 (6 bases). This CDR3 is built from 11 residues. Per the germline V gene, CDR1 is DFQATT and CDR2 is SNEGSKA (reference sequence). With 3 bases removed from V and 3 bases from J, the gap between germline ends came to 6 bases. The CDR3 bases are TGCAGTGCTAGGGACAGCTACGAGCAGTACTTC. Its translation: CSARDSYEQYF.

The chain combines TRBV24-1 with TRBJ2-1; D not certain. This CDR3 is 14 amino acids long. V shed 4 bases and J shed 5 bases, with 11 bases lying between them. Germline CDR1 and CDR2: KGHDR and SFDVKD. In DNA form, the CDR3 reads TGTGCCACCAGTGAGCCCCCACATAACAATGAGCAGTTCTTC. Amino acids: CATSEPPHNNEQFF.

The J gene is TRBJ2-1, the V gene TRBV10-3, with D maybe TRBD2 (6 bases). This CDR3 has 15 residues. CDR1 is ENHRY, CDR2 SYGVKD, per germline. Trimming left V 0 bases short and J 6 bases short, with 12 bases between. The CDR3 DNA reads TGTGCCATCAGTGAGTCCAGCGGGTCGACCAATGAGCAGTTCTTC. Its translation is CAISESSGSTNEQFF.

J is TRBJ2-7 and V is TRBV20-1, with 13 bases identical to TRBD2. V was pared by 1 base and J by 6 bases, with 3 bases of the junction left unmatched. In germline, CDR1 is DFQATT, CDR2 SNEGSKA (reference sequence). This CDR3 is built from 14 residues. In nucleotides, the CDR3 is TGCAGTGCTAGAGGCGGACTAGCGGGAGCCGAGCAGTACTTC. It encodes CSARGGLAGAEQYF.

This chain links TRBV6-1 with TRBJ2-7; 9 nucleotides align to TRBD1. This CDR3 comprises 15 residues. The V gene's germline CDR1 is MNHNS and CDR2 SASEGT. The V gene end was trimmed by 3 bases and the J gene end by 1 base; junction bases not matched to a gene: 4. The CDR3 DNA reads as TGTGCCAGCAGTGAGGACAGGGGTTATTCCTACGAGCAGTACTTC. This encodes CASSEDRGYSYEQYF.

The chain couples TRBV20-1 to TRBJ2-1; D could derive from TRBD1 or TRBD2 (6 bases each). Trimming pared 3 bases from V and 9 bases from J, leaving 30 bases between. Germline assignment: CDR1 DFQATT and CDR2 SNEGSKA (reference sequence). This CDR3 has 18 amino acids. CDR3 amino acids: CSASPPRGAPPAHSEQFF. The CDR3 bases are TGCAGTGCTAGTCCCCCGAGGGGGGCCCCCCCCGCTCACAGTGAGCAGTTCTTC.

For the CDR3, the DNA is TGTGCCAGCAGCGTCAGTCAGGGGGGAAACACCATATATTTT. As protein: CASSVSQGGNTIYF. J is TRBJ1-3 and V is TRBV9, with D possibly TRBD1 on 6 matching bases. V dropped 2 bases and J dropped 4 bases, with 10 bases sitting between them. CDR3 length equals 14 residues. CDR1 SGDLS and CDR2 YYNGEE come from the germline V gene.

The V call is TRBV4-3, the J call TRBJ2-5, with D perhaps TRBD2 (6 bases). The CDR3 spans 17 residues. V gave up 1 base and J gave up 2 bases, with 17 bases separating them. The germline V gene has CDR1 LGHNA and CDR2 YSLEER. The CDR3 nucleotides are TGCGCCAGCAGCCAAGGGGCCGGGGGAGCTGAACAAGAGACCCAGTACTTC. This sequence encodes CASSQGAGGAEQETQYF.

This clonotype was seen only a few times. The J gene is TRBJ2-3, the V gene TRBV12-3 or TRBV12-4; 12 nucleotides align to TRBD2. Trimming removed 6 bases from V and 9 bases from J; junction bases left unmatched: 4. The CDR3 runs 13 residues. The chain's CDR3 is CASRAGTSGTQYF. CDR3 nucleotide sequence: TGTGCCAGCAGAGCCGGGACTAGCGGGACGCAGTATTTT.

V and J are TRBV4-2 and TRBJ1-6; maybe TRBD1 (5 bases). In germline, CDR1 is LGHNA, CDR2 YNFKEQ. Trimming removed 4 bases at V and 9 bases at J, with 19 bases between. The CDR3 has 16 residues. The CDR3 sequence is CASSRNRDVRISPLHF. CDR3 DNA: TGTGCCAGCAGCCGCAACCGGGACGTCAGGATTTCACCCCTCCACTTT.

V and J are TRBV12-3 or TRBV12-4 and TRBJ1-1; D uncertain. Trimming pared 2 bases from V and 10 bases from J, leaving 26 bases between. This CDR3 has 17 amino acids. In nucleotides, the CDR3 is TGTGCCAGCAGTTTAAGGTCCGGAAGGAAGCCTTTGGTGGTAGCTTTCTTT. This sequence encodes CASSLRSGRKPLVVAFF.

This chain links TRBV2 with TRBJ2-1, with 8 bases lining up with TRBD2. V shed 4 bases, J shed 8 bases, and the junction held 19 bases outside the gene matches. Germline lookup yields CDR1 SNHLY and CDR2 FYNNEI. CDR3 size: 18 residues. CDR3 bases: TGTGCCAGCAGTGGATTAACCTGGGGTAGCGGGGAGGGATATGAGCAGTTCTTC. Translation: CASSGLTWGSGEGYEQFF.

This clonotype was detected a few times. The rearrangement uses TRBV28 and TRBJ2-5, with 9 positions matching TRBD1. Unmatched junction bases numbered 5, after V lost 2 bases and J lost 1 base. Germline lookup yields CDR1 MDHEN and CDR2 SYDVKM. The CDR3 covers 16 residues. The CDR3, as DNA: TGTGCCAGCAGTTTAGTCGGGACAGGGAGCCAAGAGACCCAGTACTTC. Translation gives CASSLVGTGSQETQYF.

This clonotype was seen only a few times. The chain employs TRBV6-6 and TRBJ2-1; D could derive from TRBD1 or TRBD2 (6 bases each). The CDR3 spans 14 residues. CDR1 and CDR2 (germline): MNHNY, SVGAGI (reference sequence). The V gene lost 6 bases and the J gene lost 12 bases, with 21 bases spanning the gap. Written as DNA, the CDR3 is TGTGCCAGCAGCCCCTCGGGTGGGGGCGGGACGCAGTTCTTC. It encodes CASSPSGGGGTQFF.

V usage is TRBV14 and J usage is TRBJ2-1; tentatively, D is TRBD1 or TRBD2 (6 bases each). Germline values: CDR1 SGHDN, CDR2 FVKESK. The length of the CDR3 is 19 residues. V was pared by 3 bases and J by 1 base, with 22 bases between. The CDR3 loop reads CASSHNLRSGGLSYNEQFF. The CDR3 nucleotides are TGTGCCAGCAGCCACAACTTAAGGTCCGGGGGCCTATCCTACAATGAGCAGTTCTTC. Full variable domain (missing parts from reference TRBV14 and TRBJ2-1): EAGVTQFPSHSVIEKGQTVTLRCDPISGHDNLYWYRRVMGKEIKFLLHFVKESKQDESGMPNNRFLAERTGGTYSTLKVQPAELEDSGVYFCASSHNLRSGGLSYNEQFFGPGTRLTVL.

As regards this clonotype: One junction end does not reproduce the germline sequence, and a read error may be involved. V usage is TRBV3-1 and J usage is TRBJ2-5; D is possibly TRBD1 (5 bases). Germline V gene lookup returns CDR1 LGHDT and CDR2 YNNKEL (reference sequence). CDR3 length equals 15 residues. Here the CDR3 DNA reads TGTGCCAGCAGCCAACAGGGATCAGGTCGAGAGACCCAGTGCTTC. Its translation is CASSQQGSGRETQCF.

This rearrangement joins TRBV28 to TRBJ2-1; D tentatively fits TRBD1 or TRBD2 (5 bases each). This CDR3 region has 16 residues. Germline V gene sequence: CDR1 MDHEN, CDR2 SYDVKM. Trimming cost V 7 bases and J 8 bases, with 24 bases left between them. CDR3: CASTLFSGTENDEQFF. Written as DNA, the CDR3 is TGTGCCAGCACCCTATTCTCCGGGACGGAGAACGATGAGCAGTTCTTC.

In regard to this clonotype: This could be a read error, since a much larger clone is one nucleotide away. This chain uses TRBV28 with TRBJ2-1, with 7 positions matching TRBD1. The DNA end favors TRBJ2-7, so the J call may be wrong. Germline CDR1 and CDR2: MDHEN and SYDVKM. The CDR3 is 15 amino acids. This CDR3 is CASSTTGAAYNEQYF. The CDR3 DNA sequence: TGTGCCAGCAGCACCACAGGGGCCGCCTACAATGAGCAGTACTTC.